These 12 T cell receptor beta chains share one sample of origin, sequenced in a study of liver allograft versus peripheral blood T cells. The wider study: Peripheral blood of the recipients supplied T cell receptor repertoires that were compared with those in transplanted livers.

TCRdb used MiXCR to reprocess the reads, holding one entry per CDR3 protein. The sample holds 9,000 or so distinct CDR3 sequences; about 24% are singletons and the top ten take roughly 8%. These receptors all stem from a human patient who had a liver transplant. Some T cells may have come from the graft donor.

J is TRBJ2-2 and V is TRBV12-3 or TRBV12-4; D is perhaps TRBD2 (5 bases). V lost 3 bases to trimming and J lost 7 bases, with 12 bases between them. The CDR3 is made up of 14 amino acids. The CDR3 region has the DNA TGTGCCAGCAGTTTGGGTCGGGGTTTCGGGGAGCTGTTTTTT. Translated, it gives CASSLGRGFGELFF.

Sample share makes this clonotype medium-sized. V is TRBV9 and J is TRBJ1-4; D might be TRBD1 (5 bases). The germline gives CDR1 SGDLS, CDR2 YYNGEE. CDR3 length: 15 amino acids. Trimming took off 3 bases at V and 5 bases at J, with 14 bases between the two ends. In DNA form, the CDR3 reads TGTGCCAGCAGCGCCCGGGGGAGCAGCAATGAAAAACTGTTTTTT. It is translated as CASSARGSSNEKLFF.

The chain employs TRBV20-1 and TRBJ2-3, with 9 bases fitting TRBD2. After removal of 2 bases from V and 4 bases from J, the junction contained 4 bases not matched to a gene. The germline CDR1 and CDR2 sequences are DFQATT and SNEGSKA (reference sequence). The CDR3 contains 14 residues. The CDR3 DNA sequence: TGCAGTGCTAGACGTCTAGCGGGACCAGATACGCAGTATTTT. This translates into CSARRLAGPDTQYF.

There are a few counts of this clonotype. The rearrangement links TRBV29-1 to TRBJ2-2; TRBD2 matches at 8 bases. Per the germline V gene, CDR1 is SQVTM and CDR2 is ANQGSEA. CDR3 length: 12 residues. Germline trimming cut 7 bases from V and 7 bases from J; bases unmatched to any gene: 5. The CDR3 region has the DNA TGCAGCGCCCGGCGGGGGGTCGGGGAGCTGTTTTTT. Its protein is CSARRGVGELFF.

V gene TRBV10-1 combines with J gene TRBJ2-1; D is possibly TRBD1 or TRBD2 (5 bases each). The CDR3 covers 19 residues. Germline assignment: CDR1 WNHNN and CDR2 SYGVQD (reference sequence). V shed 0 bases and J shed 0 bases, with 18 bases lying between them. The CDR3 spells CASSESYGTTSGSYNEQFF. DNA for the CDR3: TGCGCCAGCAGTGAGTCCTACGGGACCACTTCAGGCTCCTACAATGAGCAGTTCTTC.

This clonotype is deemed medium-sized. This chain joins TRBV29-1 and TRBJ2-1; 12 bases line up with TRBD2. J lost 8 bases, V lost 4 bases, and 6 bases had no gene match. CDR1 is SQVTM and CDR2 is ANQGSEA in the germline V gene. CDR3 length: 14 amino acids. This chain's CDR3 is CSVARTSGVDEQFF. CDR3 nucleotide sequence: TGCAGCGTTGCTAGGACTAGCGGGGTCGATGAGCAGTTCTTC.

The chain couples TRBV20-1 to TRBJ2-5; 7 nucleotides align to TRBD1. Trimming at V came to 4 bases and at J to 1 base, leaving 3 bases not matched to a gene. This CDR3 comprises 13 residues. Per the germline V gene, CDR1 is DFQATT and CDR2 is SNEGSKA (reference sequence). The CDR3: CSAKRTGQETQYF. In DNA, the CDR3 is TGCAGTGCTAAGCGGACAGGCCAAGAGACCCAGTACTTC.

The rearrangement uses TRBV19 and TRBJ1-1; D perhaps matches TRBD1 (6 bases). Per germline, CDR1 LNHDA and CDR2 SQIVND (reference sequence). The CDR3 contains 14 residues. V gave up 6 bases and J gave up 9 bases, with 20 bases separating them. The CDR3 sequence: CASSADSNARKAFF. The CDR3 DNA reads as TGTGCCAGTAGCGCGGACAGTAACGCAAGAAAAGCTTTCTTT.

The table lists this clonotype with many counts. J is TRBJ2-7 and V is TRBV24-1; tentatively, D is TRBD1 (5 bases). Germline V gene sequence: CDR1 KGHDR, CDR2 SFDVKD. The CDR3 contains 15 residues. V lost 6 bases to trimming and J lost 1 base, with 15 bases between them. The CDR3 region is CATSRGQGGSYEQYF. CDR3 nucleotides: TGTGCCACCAGTCGCGGCCAGGGTGGTTCCTACGAGCAGTACTTC.

This clonotype was detected only a few times. J is TRBJ2-5 and V is TRBV28, with 10 bases identical to TRBD2. This CDR3 is 14 amino acids long. Trimming at V came to 6 bases and at J to 2 bases, leaving 3 bases not matched to a gene. Germline CDR1 and CDR2: MDHEN and SYDVKM. The CDR3 loop reads CASRGSGGQETQYF. In DNA form, the CDR3 reads TGTGCCAGCAGGGGTAGCGGGGGGCAAGAGACCCAGTACTTC.

This clonotype was seen repeatedly, ten times or more. This chain connects TRBV20-1 to TRBJ2-1, with 16 bases aligning to TRBD2. With V trimmed by 4 bases and J by 5 bases, 8 bases remained unmatched. Germline CDR1 and CDR2: DFQATT and SNEGSKA (reference sequence). The CDR3 covers 17 residues. The CDR3 DNA is TGCAGTGCTAAGGGACTAGCGGGGGGGCCCATCAACAATGAGCAGTTCTTC. Residues: CSAKGLAGGPINNEQFF.

There are a few counts of this clonotype. This chain joins TRBV11-2 and TRBJ2-1; D might be TRBD1 (5 bases). Trimming stripped 4 bases from V and 4 bases from J, with 11 bases between. The germline V gene has CDR1 SGHAT and CDR2 FQNNGV. The CDR3 contains 14 residues. The CDR3 nucleotides read TGTGCCAGCAGCTCCGACAGATGGTACAATGAGCAGTTCTTC. Protein sequence: CASSSDRWYNEQFF.